This TCR beta chain is drawn from a study of T cells and Merkel cell carcinoma outcomes. General observations from the study: Merkel cell carcinoma outcomes were reportedly predicted by repertoire and T-cell density.

Concerning this clone itself: Its target is not known.

The assay was immunoSEQ multiplex PCR, and TCRdb's table has in-frame clones only and misses some. Among about 9,200 clones listed, 80% to 90% were seen once. The length of the CDR3 is 11 residues. V was clipped by 0 bases and J by 10 bases, with 6 bases between them. Germline V gene data show CDR1 as DFQATT and CDR2 as SNEGSKA (reference sequence). This rearrangement joins TRBV20-1 to TRBJ1-4; D is unresolved. Source material: tumor tissue from Merkel cell carcinoma. The receptor was derived from a human donor with Merkel cell carcinoma. The CDR3 nucleotides are TGCAGTGCTAGAGATCGAGCAAAACTGTTTTTT. Its protein product is CSARDRAKLFF.